A single sample is the source of the 13 T cell receptor beta chains below, sequenced in a study of blood T cells in healthy people across ages. Sample-barcoded 5' priming and a J-beta primer mix drove a second PCR of about 6 to 12 cycles. Via MiXCR, TCRdb re-called the 5' RACE reads, giving one row per CDR3 protein. The profile shows a few hundred thousand distinct CDR3 sequences, 25% to 30% of them singletons. The material sequenced was blood. These receptor sequences come from a woman between 70 and 85 years old in good health.

This clonotype was counted between two and nine times. This chain connects TRBV19 to TRBJ2-7; 9 positions match TRBD2. After removal of 3 bases from V and 5 bases from J, the junction contained 5 bases not matched to a gene. The CDR3 loop spans 14 amino acids. Germline CDR1 is LNHDA and CDR2 is SQIVND (reference sequence). The CDR3 loop reads CASSIPGLANEQYF. The CDR3 nucleotides are TGTGCCAGTAGTATTCCGGGACTAGCCAACGAGCAGTACTTC.

The chain joins TRBV11-2 to TRBJ2-1, with 13 bases lining up with TRBD2. This CDR3 spans 16 amino acids. V was pared by 6 bases and J by 8 bases, with 10 bases of the junction left unmatched. Germline lookup yields CDR1 SGHAT and CDR2 FQNNGV. CDR3 residues: CASRPLAGGRSDEQFF. The DNA for the CDR3 is TGTGCCAGCAGACCACTAGCGGGGGGGCGAAGCGATGAGCAGTTCTTC. Based on the CDR3 plus reference TRBV11-2 and TRBJ2-1, the full variable domain is EAGVAQSPRYKIIEKRQSVAFWCNPISGHATLYWYQQILGQGPKLLIQFQNNGVVDDSQLPKDRFSAERLKGVDSTLKIQPAKLEDSAVYLCASRPLAGGRSDEQFFGPGTRLTVL.

The gene calls are TRBV7-2 and TRBJ2-5; D is uncertain. The DNA end favors TRBJ2-7, so the J call may be wrong. This CDR3 spans 14 amino acids. Germline V gene sequence: CDR1 SGHTA, CDR2 FQGNSA. The CDR3 coding sequence is TGTGCCAGCAGCTTGGCGGAGTTCTCCTACGAGCAGTACTTC. Translation: CASSLAEFSYEQYF.

V gene TRBV29-1 combines with J gene TRBJ2-5; 9 nucleotides align to TRBD1. TRBJ2-7 explains the end of the DNA better; the J call may be wrong. The length of the CDR3 is 13 residues. Germline loops: CDR1 SQVTM, CDR2 ANQGSEA. The CDR3 bases are TGCAGCGTTACCGGGACAGGGCTTGACGAGCAGTACTTC. Protein: CSVTGTGLDEQYF.

Many counts were recorded for this clonotype. This chain links TRBV7-2 with TRBJ2-7; D possibly corresponds to TRBD2 (6 bases). V dropped 6 bases and J dropped 2 bases, with 11 bases sitting between them. Per germline, CDR1 SGHTA and CDR2 FQGNSA. CDR3 size: 13 residues. In nucleotides, the CDR3 is TGTGCCAGCAGTTTGACTAGTCCCTACGAGCAGTACTTC. It codes for CASSLTSPYEQYF.

This chain joins TRBV7-8 and TRBJ2-5, with TRBD1 identical over 7 bases. V was pared by 5 bases and J by 3 bases, with 15 bases of the junction left unmatched. There are 17 residues in the CDR3. From germline, CDR1 is SGHVS and CDR2 FQNEAQ. The CDR3 DNA sequence: TGTGCCAGCAGCCCGCACATGACAGGGCCGGCTAAAGAGACCCAGTACTTC. Translation gives CASSPHMTGPAKETQYF. Supplemented by reference TRBV7-8 and TRBJ2-5, the full variable domain reads GAGVSQSPRYKVAKRGQDVALRCDPISGHVSLFWYQQALGQGPEFLTYFQNEAQLDKSGLPSDRFFAERPEGSVSTLKIQRTQQEDSAVYLCASSPHMTGPAKETQYFGPGTRLLVL.

There are a few counts of this clonotype. The chain has TRBV18 and TRBJ2-2; maybe TRBD1 (6 bases). Trimming stripped 5 bases from V and 0 bases from J, with 13 bases between. The CDR3 is 16 residues long. Germline lookup yields CDR1 KGHSH and CDR2 LQKENI. CDR3 bases: TGTGCCAGCTCATATACAGGGAGACCGAACACCGGGGAGCTGTTTTTT. It codes for CASSYTGRPNTGELFF.

At least ten counts were recorded for this clonotype. J is TRBJ2-7 and V is TRBV5-1, with a weak D call TRBD2 (6 bases). From germline, CDR1 is SGHRS and CDR2 YFSETQ. V was pared by 0 bases and J by 3 bases, with 13 bases between. The CDR3 contains 15 residues. Here the CDR3 DNA reads TGCGCCAGCAGCTTGGGTCACCGGGACTTCTACGAGCAGTACTTC. This translates into CASSLGHRDFYEQYF.

The chain employs TRBV5-1 and TRBJ1-2; no definite D call. Between the trimmed V and J ends, which lost 0 bases and 7 bases, there was a span of 10 bases. The CDR3 contains 13 residues. The germline V gene has CDR1 SGHRS and CDR2 YFSETQ. The CDR3 nucleotides are TGCGCCAGCAGCTTGGAGGCAGACACTGGCTACACCTTC. It yields the protein CASSLEADTGYTF.

This clonotype has a count of ten or more. This chain uses TRBV7-3 with TRBJ2-5; D could derive from TRBD1 or TRBD2 (5 bases each). There are 14 residues in the CDR3. Germline loops: CDR1 SGHTA, CDR2 FQGTGA. V gave up 2 bases and J gave up 5 bases, with 12 bases separating them. The CDR3 DNA is TGTGCCAGCAGCTTAGGGGGTGACTTCGAGACCCAGTACTTC. As protein: CASSLGGDFETQYF.

For this clonotype: At one end, the junction sequence differs from germline, possibly due to a read error. This chain joins TRBV20-1 and TRBJ2-7; 7 bases are a match to TRBD2. CDR3 size: 15 residues. Per germline, CDR1 DFQATT and CDR2 SNEGSKA (reference sequence). CDR3 DNA: TGCAGTGCTAGACATACTGGGAGCGGGAACTACGAGCGGTACTTC. Protein sequence: CSARHTGSGNYERYF.

Remarks on this clonotype: A much larger clone differs from this one at a single base, so this may be a read error. The chain recombines TRBV6-1 with TRBJ2-1; TRBD2 agrees at 12 bases. The CDR3 totals 14 residues. Germline loops: CDR1 MNHNS, CDR2 SASEGT. V was pared by 8 bases and J by 7 bases, with 6 bases of the junction left unmatched. This chain's CDR3 is CASGLAGGPNEQFF. The CDR3 DNA is TGTGCCAGCGGTCTAGCGGGAGGGCCTAATGAGCAGTTCTTC.

J is TRBJ1-1 and V is TRBV5-5, with 8 bases fitting TRBD1. V was pared by 4 bases and J by 3 bases, with 5 bases of the junction left unmatched. The germline gives CDR1 SGHKS, CDR2 YYEKEE (reference sequence). The length of the CDR3 is 14 residues. Written as DNA, the CDR3 is TGTGCCAGCAGCCCCAGGGGGCTAGACACTGAAGCTTTCTTT. Encoded protein: CASSPRGLDTEAFF.